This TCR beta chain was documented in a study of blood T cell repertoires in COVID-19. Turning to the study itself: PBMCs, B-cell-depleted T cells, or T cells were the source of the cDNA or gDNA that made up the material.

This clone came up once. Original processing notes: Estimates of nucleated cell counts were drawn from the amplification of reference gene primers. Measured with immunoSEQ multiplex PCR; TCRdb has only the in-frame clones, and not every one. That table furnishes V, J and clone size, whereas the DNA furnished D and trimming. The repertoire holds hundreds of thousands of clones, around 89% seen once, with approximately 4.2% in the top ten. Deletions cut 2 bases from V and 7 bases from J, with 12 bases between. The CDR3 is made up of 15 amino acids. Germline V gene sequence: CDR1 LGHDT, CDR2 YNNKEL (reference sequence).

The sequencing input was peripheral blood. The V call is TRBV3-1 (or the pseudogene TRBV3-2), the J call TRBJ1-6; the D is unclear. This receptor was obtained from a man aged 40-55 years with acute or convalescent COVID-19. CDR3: CASSQSTVRNSPLHF. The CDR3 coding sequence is TGTGCCAGCAGCCAATCTACAGTTAGGAATTCACCCCTCCACTTT.